This T cell receptor (beta chain) emerged from a study of blood T cells in healthy people across ages. Then a second PCR, running roughly 7 to 11 cycles, was carried out with a sample-barcoded 5' primer and a J-beta primer mix. TCRdb re-analysed the 5' RACE reads in MiXCR, keeping a single row per CDR3 protein. The repertoire has 1.5 million to 2 million distinct CDR3 sequences, over 25% of them found once; the top ten carry around 7.7%. This clonotype was counted between two and nine times. Trimming at V came to 7 bases and at J to 5 bases, leaving 13 bases not matched to a gene. CDR3 length equals 18 residues. Germline values: CDR1 LGHNT, CDR2 FRNRAP. The amount of total RNA extracted per sample was at least 6 micrograms.

The rearrangement links TRBV12-5 to TRBJ2-3; 15 bases are shared with TRBD2. The receptor was isolated from a woman aged 25 to 39 in good health. Sample: blood. CDR3 residues: CASALGLAGGPRGDTQYF. The CDR3 coding sequence is TGTGCTAGTGCCCTCGGACTAGCGGGAGGGCCACGGGGAGATACGCAGTATTTT.